These 30 T cell receptor beta chains originate from one sample sequenced in a study of OX40 agonist ivuxolimab in advanced cancers. The assay was immunoSEQ multiplex PCR, and TCRdb's table has in-frame clones only and misses some. This table has 35,000 to 40,000 clones, approximately 79% appearing once. Sequences were derived from CD4+ or CD8+ T cells sorted from blood, sampled in a trial of the OX40 agonist ivuxolimab. These TCRs come from an adult with an advanced solid tumor such as melanoma, head and neck, liver or kidney cancer.

The V gene is TRBV7-9, the J gene TRBJ1-2; weak D call: TRBD1 (6 bases). V lost 5 bases and J 6 bases, leaving 19 bases between the germline ends. The CDR3 has 15 residues. Per the germline V gene, CDR1 is SEHNR and CDR2 is FQNEAQ (reference sequence). The CDR3 sequence: CASSPRRQALDGYTF. For the CDR3, the DNA is TGTGCCAGCAGCCCCCGGAGACAGGCTCTGGATGGCTACACCTTC.

By frequency in the sample, this clone is medium-sized. This chain connects TRBV5-1 to TRBJ2-1; maybe TRBD2 (5 bases). Germline CDR1 is SGHRS and CDR2 is YFSETQ. V lost 3 bases and J 6 bases, leaving 16 bases between the germline ends. The CDR3 totals 15 residues. The CDR3 DNA reads as TGCGCCAGCAGCTCCGATGGACTGGCGAGCAATGAGCAGTTCTTC. As protein: CASSSDGLASNEQFF. The whole variable domain, remainder taken from reference TRBV5-1 and TRBJ2-1, is KAGVTQTPRYLIKTRGQQVTLSCSPISGHRSVSWYQQTPGQGLQFLFEYFSETQRNKGNFPGRFSGRQFSNSRSEMNVSTLELGDSALYLCASSSDGLASNEQFFGPGTRLTVL.

The genes are TRBV6-5 and TRBJ2-7, with unresolved D. Trimming shortened V by 0 bases and J by 2 bases, and 14 bases separated the two germline ends. This CDR3 is 16 amino acids long. Germline-derived CDR1 and CDR2 are MNHEY and SVGAGI. DNA for the CDR3: TGTGCCAGCAGTTACTCGATACCGGGTTCCGCCTACGAGCAGTACTTC. Protein: CASSYSIPGSAYEQYF.

The chain combines TRBV7-9 with TRBJ1-2, with 10 nucleotides matching TRBD1. Looked up from germline, CDR1 is SEHNR and CDR2 is FQNEAQ (reference sequence). The CDR3 spans 14 residues. Unmatched junction bases numbered 2, after V lost 5 bases and J lost 2 bases. The CDR3, as DNA: TGTGCCAGCAGCCCGGGACAGGGGAACTATGGCTACACCTTC. Translation: CASSPGQGNYGYTF.

This rearrangement joins TRBV10-1 to TRBJ2-2; D gene unclear. The CDR3 totals 13 residues. Germline CDR1 and CDR2: WNHNN and SYGVQD (reference sequence). Trimming left V 6 bases short and J 0 bases short, with 5 bases between. The CDR3 DNA follows: TGCGCCAGCAGGCAGGCGAACACCGGGGAGCTGTTTTTT. Its translation: CASRQANTGELFF.

This chain links TRBV2 with TRBJ1-1; TRBD1 aligns across 7 bases. Germline V gives CDR1 SNHLY, CDR2 FYNNEI. V shed 4 bases and J 3 bases; nucleotides not matched to a gene: 2. This CDR3 contains 13 residues. Here the CDR3 reads CASSGQGYTEAFF. In DNA form, the CDR3 reads TGTGCCAGCAGTGGACAGGGTTACACTGAAGCTTTCTTT.

This clone occurred once. The chain carries TRBV6-1 and TRBJ2-1, with D possibly being TRBD1 (6 bases). This CDR3 has 13 amino acids. The V end was cut by 5 bases, the J end by 4 bases, with 9 bases between. Germline CDR1 MNHNS, CDR2 SASEGT. CDR3 region: CASSPGDYNEQFF. CDR3 in DNA: TGTGCCAGCAGTCCAGGGGATTACAATGAGCAGTTCTTC.

J is TRBJ2-7 and V is TRBV5-1, with 8 bases that match TRBD1. Germline V CDR1 and CDR2: SGHRS, YFSETQ. The CDR3 is 14 amino acids. V was clipped by 7 bases and J by 6 bases; unmatched bases: 12. The CDR3 sequence: CASQSGRGRGEQYF. DNA for the CDR3: TGCGCCAGCCAGTCAGGCAGGGGGCGCGGCGAGCAGTACTTC.

V gene TRBV7-9 combines with J gene TRBJ1-5; D unclear. CDR3 length equals 14 residues. V dropped 8 bases and J dropped 1 base, with 12 bases sitting between them. Germline V CDR1 and CDR2: SEHNR, FQNEAQ (reference sequence). CDR3 nucleotides: TGTGCCAGCGCGCGGTTGTCGAGCAATCAGCCCCAGCATTTT. As protein: CASARLSSNQPQHF.

This clone was counted once. CDR3 sequence (DNA): TGCGCCAGCAGCCAGATCCAGGGTACCTCCTACGAGCAGTACTTC. Translating gives CASSQIQGTSYEQYF. The chain has TRBV4-3 and TRBJ2-7; possibly TRBD1 for D (5 bases). The CDR3 contains 15 residues. Trimming removed 3 bases at V and 0 bases at J, with 12 bases between. CDR1 LGHNA and CDR2 YSLEER come from the germline V gene.

The rearrangement joins TRBV29-1 to TRBJ2-5; unclear D gene. The germline V gene encodes CDR1 SQVTM and CDR2 ANQGSEA. Trimming took off 5 bases at V and 3 bases at J, with 10 bases between the two ends. This CDR3 region has 12 residues. The CDR3 nucleotides are TGCAGCGTTCTTGACTCGAAAGAGACCCAGTACTTC. Residues: CSVLDSKETQYF. The variable domain in full, completed from reference TRBV29-1 and TRBJ2-5, reads SAVISQKPSRDICQRGTSLTIQCQVDSQVTMMFWYRQQPGQSLTLIATANQGSEATYESGFVIDKFPISRPNLTFSTLTVSNMSPEDSSIYLCSVLDSKETQYFGPGTRLLVL.

This clone is a singleton in its sample. This chain connects TRBV9 to TRBJ2-3, with unresolved D. Looked up from germline, CDR1 is SGDLS and CDR2 is YYNGEE. Trimming removed 3 bases at V and 0 bases at J, with 8 bases between. The CDR3 runs 14 residues. CDR3 region: CASSATTSTDTQYF. As DNA, the CDR3 is TGTGCCAGCAGCGCGACCACAAGCACAGATACGCAGTATTTT. The whole variable domain, filled in from reference TRBV9 and TRBJ2-3, reads DSGVTQTPKHLITATGQRVTLRCSPRSGDLSVYWYQQSLDQGLQFLIQYYNGEERAKGNILERFSAQQFPDLHSELNLSSLELGDSALYFCASSATTSTDTQYFGPGTRLTVL.

V gene TRBV7-2 combines with J gene TRBJ1-2; D is possibly TRBD1 (5 bases). The CDR3 runs to 15 residues. V lost 4 bases and J 8 bases, leaving 20 bases between the germline ends. Germline CDR1 is SGHTA and CDR2 is FQGNSA. CDR3 in amino acids: CASSSSRDSSGGYTF. The CDR3 region has the DNA TGTGCCAGCAGCTCAAGTCGGGACTCCTCGGGAGGCTACACCTTC.

This chain uses TRBV6-6 with TRBJ1-4, with 7 bases lining up with TRBD1. CDR1 is MNHNY, CDR2 SVGAGI, per germline (reference sequence). The CDR3 has 13 amino acids. Trimming at V came to 4 bases and at J to 8 bases, leaving 4 bases not matched to a gene. CDR3 coding DNA: TGTGCCAGCAGTTTACAGGGGAGGGAAAAACTGTTTTTT. Its protein product is CASSLQGREKLFF.

The chain combines TRBV29-1 with TRBJ1-2; D is possibly TRBD1 (5 bases). V lost 5 bases to trimming and J lost 3 bases, with 13 bases between them. Germline CDR1 is SQVTM and CDR2 is ANQGSEA. The CDR3 loop spans 13 amino acids. Written as DNA, the CDR3 is TGCAGCGTTCCGACCGGGACCCACTATGGCTACACCTTC. It yields the protein CSVPTGTHYGYTF.

This clone occurred a few times. This chain joins TRBV9 and TRBJ2-3; 8 bases are shared with TRBD2. Germline CDR1 reads SGDLS; CDR2 reads YYNGEE. This CDR3 spans 17 amino acids. V shed 4 bases, J shed 4 bases, and the junction held 14 bases outside the gene matches. The CDR3 here is CASSPSPGGGPPDTQYF. The CDR3 region has the DNA TGTGCCAGCAGCCCAAGTCCGGGGGGGGGCCCACCAGATACGCAGTATTTT.

The V gene is TRBV5-1, the J gene TRBJ2-3, with D unclear. The CDR3 is 13 residues long. The V end was cut by 2 bases, the J end by 5 bases, with 9 bases between. Germline values: CDR1 SGHRS, CDR2 YFSETQ. The CDR3 region is CASSFHFRDTQYF. CDR3 coding DNA: TGCGCCAGCAGCTTTCATTTCAGAGATACGCAGTATTTT.

The gene calls are TRBV5-6 and TRBJ2-3, with D perhaps TRBD2 (7 bases). The V end was cut by 1 base, the J end by 5 bases, with 20 bases between. Looked up from germline, CDR1 is SGHDT and CDR2 is YYEEEE. The CDR3 is 17 amino acids. The CDR3 here is CASSLRLGGGSGDTQYF. The CDR3 region has the DNA TGTGCCAGCAGCTTGAGGCTGGGAGGGGGTAGTGGAGATACGCAGTATTTT.

The chain combines TRBV19 with TRBJ2-3; 10 nucleotides line up with TRBD2. The CDR3 runs to 16 residues. The germline CDR1 and CDR2 sequences are LNHDA and SQIVND (reference sequence). V was pared by 8 bases and J by 2 bases, with 10 bases of the junction left unmatched. The CDR3 DNA reads TGTGCCAGTTCAGCCTCTAGCGGGGGTTCCACAGATACGCAGTATTTT. Translating it yields CASSASSGGSTDTQYF. Complete variable domain (other parts from reference TRBV19 and TRBJ2-3): DGGITQSPKYLFRKEGQNVTLSCEQNLNHDAMYWYRQDPGQGLRLIYYSQIVNDFQKGDIAEGYSVSREKKESFPLTVTSAQKNPTAFYLCASSASSGGSTDTQYFGPGTRLTVL.

V gene TRBV5-4 combines with J gene TRBJ1-1; possibly TRBD1 for D (5 bases). Between the trimmed V and J ends, which lost 5 bases and 4 bases, there was a span of 15 bases. Germline CDR1 and CDR2: SGHNT and YYREEE (reference sequence). CDR3 length: 14 amino acids. DNA for the CDR3: TGTGCCAGCAGGTACGGGGCGGGCGGCACTGAAGCTTTCTTT. It yields the protein CASRYGAGGTEAFF.

This chain's CDR3 is CASSPSGGRETQYF. The DNA of the CDR3 is TGTGCCAGCAGCCCGTCAGGGGGCCGGGAGACCCAGTACTTC. The chain links TRBV5-8 to TRBJ2-5; TRBD1 matches 8 bases. Per the germline V gene, CDR1 is SGHTS and CDR2 is YDEGEE. Unmatched junction bases numbered 7, after V lost 4 bases and J lost 5 bases. This CDR3 has 14 amino acids.

The chain combines TRBV5-1 with TRBJ2-3, with 7 nucleotides matching TRBD2. Germline CDR1 and CDR2: SGHRS and YFSETQ. The CDR3 runs 17 residues. The J segment lost 1 base and the V segment lost 0 bases, leaving 8 bases of the junction unmatched. CDR3 sequence (DNA): TGCGCCAGCAGCTTGGAATCACCAAGCGGGGGCACAGATACGCAGTATTTT. Amino acids: CASSLESPSGGTDTQYF. Using reference TRBV5-1 and TRBJ2-3 for the parts outside the CDR3, the full variable domain is KAGVTQTPRYLIKTRGQQVTLSCSPISGHRSVSWYQQTPGQGLQFLFEYFSETQRNKGNFPGRFSGRQFSNSRSEMNVSTLELGDSALYLCASSLESPSGGTDTQYFGPGTRLTVL.

This clone has a handful of counts. The CDR3 spells CASRGGQSNSPLHF. In DNA form, the CDR3 reads TGTGCCTCGCGAGGGGGGCAGTCGAATTCACCCCTCCACTTT. The V call is TRBV6-6, the J call TRBJ1-6, with D tentatively TRBD1 (6 bases). V was clipped by 11 bases and J by 7 bases, with 18 bases between them. CDR1 MNHNY and CDR2 SVGAGI come from the germline V gene (reference sequence). This CDR3 comprises 14 residues.

The chain recombines TRBV6-5 with TRBJ1-6, with no clear D. Trimming left V 2 bases short and J 7 bases short, with 15 bases between. Germline CDR1 and CDR2: MNHEY and SVGAGI. The CDR3 sequence is 16 residues long. The CDR3 coding sequence is TGTGCCAGCAGTTACCGTATTGCGGCATTAAATTCACCCCTCCACTTT. The encoded protein is CASSYRIAALNSPLHF.

The chain combines TRBV6-5 with TRBJ2-7; 9 nucleotides match TRBD1. Germline trimming cut 8 bases from V and 4 bases from J; bases unmatched to any gene: 12. Per germline, CDR1 MNHEY and CDR2 SVGAGI. The CDR3 spans 15 residues. Written as DNA, the CDR3 is TGTGCCAGCGAGAGCGAGGGACAGGGTATTTACGAGCAGTACTTC. Residues: CASESEGQGIYEQYF.

The gene calls are TRBV6-5 and TRBJ1-3, with TRBD1 as a possible D gene (6 bases). Trimming stripped 6 bases from V and 3 bases from J, with 15 bases between. The CDR3 has 15 amino acids. Germline V gene data show CDR1 as MNHEY and CDR2 as SVGAGI. DNA of the CDR3: TGTGCCAGCAGCCGGGGGGGGCAGGGTGGAAACACCATATATTTT. It is translated as CASSRGGQGGNTIYF.

This chain uses TRBV6-6 with TRBJ1-4; D unclear. There are 15 residues in the CDR3. Between the trimmed V and J ends, which lost 4 bases and 6 bases, there was a span of 15 bases. The germline gives CDR1 MNHNY, CDR2 SVGAGI (reference sequence). CDR3 DNA: TGTGCCAGCAGTTCTGGACGGCCGTCCGATGAAAAACTGTTTTTT. It specifies CASSSGRPSDEKLFF.

This clone showed up just once. The chain recombines TRBV21-1 with TRBJ2-1; the D call of TRBD2 is as the table states it, not checked on the DNA. TRBV21-1 corresponds to a pseudogene. The CDR3 runs 18 residues. In nucleotides, the CDR3 is TGTGCCAGCCACTGGGGGGGGACTAGCGGAACTCACTACAATGAGCAGTTCTTC. This translates into CASHWGGTSGTHYNEQFF.

In this sample, this clone is medium-sized. V and J are TRBV10-2 and TRBJ2-7, with a possible D match to TRBD2 (6 bases). Deletions cut 4 bases from V and 0 bases from J, with 16 bases between. Germline V lookup: CDR1 WSHSY, CDR2 SAAADI. This CDR3 region has 16 residues. CDR3 in DNA: TGCGCCAGCAGTGCCCCAGGCCGGGAGAGCTCCTACGAGCAGTACTTC. Amino acids: CASSAPGRESSYEQYF.

The V call is TRBV6-6, the J call TRBJ2-3; D uncertain. CDR3 length: 16 amino acids. V lost 0 bases to trimming and J lost 0 bases, with 10 bases between them. Germline V lookup: CDR1 MNHNY, CDR2 SVGAGI (reference sequence). The CDR3 nucleotides read TGTGCCAGCAGTTACTCGCGGCGGTCCAGCACAGATACGCAGTATTTT. The encoded protein is CASSYSRRSSTDTQYF.